This T cell receptor (beta chain) derives from a study of blood T cell repertoires in COVID-19. As for the study in general: Sources were T cells, B-cell-depleted T cells, or PBMCs; the material itself was cDNA or gDNA.

Of note for this clone: A much larger clone differs from this one at a single base, so this may be a read error. Other DNA sequences in this specimen translate into the identical CDR3.

Trimming pared 3 bases from V and 3 bases from J, leaving 5 bases between. The CDR3 consists of 13 residues. Germline loops: CDR1 LNHDA, CDR2 SQIVND (reference sequence). In the original processing: Amplifying reference gene primers gave estimates of nucleated cell counts. Assay: immunoSEQ multiplex PCR; the TCRdb copy retains only in-frame clones and omits some. Clonal size and the V and J genes are those of that table, whereas D and trimming came from the DNA. The sample gives under 55,000 clones, 70% to 80% of which show up once; around 19% is in the top ten. Sequences were obtained from peripheral blood. The J gene is TRBJ2-2, the V gene TRBV19; D is ambiguous. The sequence derives from a man aged 70-80 years with acute or convalescent COVID-19. The CDR3 sequence is CASSMADTGELFF. For the CDR3, the DNA is TGTGCCAGTAGTATGGCGGACACCGGGGAGCTGTTTTTT.